This record looks at one T cell receptor beta chain sequence and its context. This specimen belongs to a study of blood T cell repertoires in COVID-19. Germline V gives CDR1 SGHTA, CDR2 FQGNSA. The CDR3 totals 16 residues. V trimming: 4 bases; J trimming: 5 bases; junction bases outside the gene matches: 13. The table came from immunoSEQ multiplex PCR; TCRdb's copy has only in-frame clones and leaves some out. The sample records around 300,000 clones, approximately 88% being singletons. This receptor was taken from a woman aged 30 to 39 with COVID-19, enrolled during active disease. The V and J genes are TRBV7-2 and TRBJ2-5, with 7 bases matching TRBD1. Sequencing input: peripheral blood. This CDR3 reads CASSSSQKQGWETQYF. For the CDR3, the DNA is TGTGCCAGCAGCTCATCCCAGAAACAGGGGTGGGAGACCCAGTACTTC.